This T cell receptor (beta chain) was documented in a study of technical replicates of blood from four donors. Sequenced by immunoSEQ multiplex PCR; TCRdb stores in-frame clones only, minus some. The sample includes about 99,000 clones, around 95% of them seen just once. The TCR sequence derives from a human donor in good health. Material: T cells isolated from PBMCs.

The CDR3 region is CASSLSKRSHEQYF. CDR3 nucleotide sequence: TGTGCCAGCAGTTTATCGAAGAGATCCCACGAGCAGTACTTC. The V gene is TRBV27, the J gene TRBJ2-7; no clear D gene. Germline values: CDR1 MNHEY, CDR2 SMNVEV (reference sequence). V gave up 0 bases and J gave up 5 bases, with 11 bases separating them. This CDR3 contains 14 residues.